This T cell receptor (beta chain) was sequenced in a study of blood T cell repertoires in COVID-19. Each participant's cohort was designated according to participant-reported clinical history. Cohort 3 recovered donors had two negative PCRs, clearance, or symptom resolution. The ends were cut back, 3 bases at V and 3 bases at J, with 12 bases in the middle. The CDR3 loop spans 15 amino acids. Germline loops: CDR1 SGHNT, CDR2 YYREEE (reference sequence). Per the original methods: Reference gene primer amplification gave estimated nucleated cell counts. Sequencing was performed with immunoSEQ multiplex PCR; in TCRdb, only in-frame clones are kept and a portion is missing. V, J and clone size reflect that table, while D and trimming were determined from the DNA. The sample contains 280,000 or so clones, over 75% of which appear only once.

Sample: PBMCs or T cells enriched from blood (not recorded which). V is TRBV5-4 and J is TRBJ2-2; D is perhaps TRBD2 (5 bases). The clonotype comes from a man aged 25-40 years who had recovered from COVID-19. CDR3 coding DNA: TGTGCCAGCAGCTCCAATCGGGGTTACACCGGGGAGCTGTTTTTT. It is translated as CASSSNRGYTGELFF.